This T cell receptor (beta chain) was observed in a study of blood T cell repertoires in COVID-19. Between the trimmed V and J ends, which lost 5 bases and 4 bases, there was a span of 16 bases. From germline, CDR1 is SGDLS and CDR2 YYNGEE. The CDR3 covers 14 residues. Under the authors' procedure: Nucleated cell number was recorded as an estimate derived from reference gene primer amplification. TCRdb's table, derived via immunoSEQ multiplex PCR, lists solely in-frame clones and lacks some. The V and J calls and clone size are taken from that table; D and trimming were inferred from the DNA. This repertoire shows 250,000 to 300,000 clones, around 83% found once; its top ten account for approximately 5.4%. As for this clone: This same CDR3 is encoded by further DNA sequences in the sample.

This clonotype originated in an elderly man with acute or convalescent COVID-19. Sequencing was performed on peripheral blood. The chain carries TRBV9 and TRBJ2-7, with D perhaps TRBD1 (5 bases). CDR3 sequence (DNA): TGTGCCAGCAGTCCGAGGCTAGGGGCTTACGAGCAGTACTTC. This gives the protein CASSPRLGAYEQYF.